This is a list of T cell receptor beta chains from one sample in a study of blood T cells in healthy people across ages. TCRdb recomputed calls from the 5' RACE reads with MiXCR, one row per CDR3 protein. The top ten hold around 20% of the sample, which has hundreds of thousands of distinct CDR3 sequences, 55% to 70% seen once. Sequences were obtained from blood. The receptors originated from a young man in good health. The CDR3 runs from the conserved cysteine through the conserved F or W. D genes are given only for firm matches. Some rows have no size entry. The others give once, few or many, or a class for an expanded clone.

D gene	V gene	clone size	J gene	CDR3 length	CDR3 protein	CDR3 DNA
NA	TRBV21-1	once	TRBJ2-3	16	CASSNALAEGADTQYF	TGTGCCAGCAGCAATGCACTAGCAGAAGGGGCAGATACGCAGTATTTT
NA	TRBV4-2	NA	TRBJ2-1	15	CASSPVPLRYNEQFF	TGTGCCAGCAGCCCCGTGCCCCTGAGATACAATGAGCAGTTCTTC
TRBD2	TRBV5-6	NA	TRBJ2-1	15	CASSWRLAGYNEQFF	TGTGCCAGCAGTTGGCGACTAGCGGGATACAATGAGCAGTTCTTC
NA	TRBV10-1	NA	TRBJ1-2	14	CASSESRQGNGYTF	TGCGCCAGCAGTGAGTCGCGCCAGGGTAACGGCTACACCTTC
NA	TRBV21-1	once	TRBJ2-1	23	CASSKKGSGLAGGPGIYANEQFF	TGTGCCAGCAGCAAGAAAGGGTCGGGACTAGCGGGAGGGCCCGGAATTTACGCCAATGAGCAGTTCTTC
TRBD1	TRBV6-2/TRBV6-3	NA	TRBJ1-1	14	CASSDRGFWTEAFF	TGTGCCAGCAGCGACAGGGGATTTTGGACTGAAGCTTTCTTT
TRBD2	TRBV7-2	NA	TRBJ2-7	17	CASSLPLGGGATYEQYF	TGTGCCAGCAGCCTACCCCTGGGCGGGGGAGCGACCTACGAGCAGTACTTC
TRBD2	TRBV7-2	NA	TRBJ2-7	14	CASSGSGNHGEQYF	TGTGCCAGTTCAGGTAGCGGGAACCACGGCGAGCAGTACTTC
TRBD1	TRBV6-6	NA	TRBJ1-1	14	CASIRDRGKIEAFF	TGTGCCAGCATCCGGGACAGGGGAAAGATCGAAGCTTTCTTT
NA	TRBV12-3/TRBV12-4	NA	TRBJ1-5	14	CASSRGMGNQPQHF	TGTGCCAGCAGTCGTGGTATGGGCAATCAGCCCCAGCATTTT
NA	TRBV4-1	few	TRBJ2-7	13	CASSLGETYEQYF	TGCGCCAGCAGCCTTGGGGAGACCTACGAGCAGTACTTC
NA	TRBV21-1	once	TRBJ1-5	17	CASSARDRGLSNQPQHF	TGTGCCAGCAGCGCCCGGGACAGGGGGTTAAGCAATCAGCCCCAGCATTTT
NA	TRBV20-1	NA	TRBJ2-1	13	CSALWTGRDEQFF	TGCAGTGCGCTATGGACCGGCAGGGATGAGCAGTTCTTC
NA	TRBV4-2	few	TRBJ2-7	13	CASSQDVGDEQYF	TGTGCCAGCAGCCAAGATGTGGGGGACGAGCAGTACTTC
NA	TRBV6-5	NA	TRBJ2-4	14	CASSLSLAKNIQYF	TGTGCCAGCAGTCTGTCCCTAGCCAAAAACATTCAGTACTTC
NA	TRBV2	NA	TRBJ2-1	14	CASLPGGFYNEQFF	TGTGCCAGCCTCCCGGGCGGATTCTACAATGAGCAGTTCTTC
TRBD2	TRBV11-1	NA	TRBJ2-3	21	CASSSTGRALATGGNTDTQYF	TGTGCCAGCAGCTCGACTGGGAGGGCCCTAGCGACGGGAGGAAACACAGATACGCAGTATTTT
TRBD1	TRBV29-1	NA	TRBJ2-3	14	CSVTGTVSTDTQYF	TGCAGCGTGACCGGGACAGTAAGCACAGATACGCAGTATTTT
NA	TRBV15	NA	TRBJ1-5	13	CATSRAGDQPQHF	TGTGCCACCAGCAGAGCGGGGGATCAGCCCCAGCATTTT
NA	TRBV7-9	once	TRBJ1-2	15	CASSPTGGGFYGYTF	TGTGCCAGCAGCCCGACGGGGGGCGGGTTCTATGGCTACACCTTC
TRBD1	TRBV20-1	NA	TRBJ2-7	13	CSASETGYNEQYF	TGCAGTGCCTCCGAGACAGGGTACAACGAGCAGTACTTC
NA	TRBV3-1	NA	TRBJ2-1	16	CASSQGGTFSYNEQFF	TGTGCCAGCAGCCAAGGCGGGACATTCTCCTACAATGAGCAGTTCTTC
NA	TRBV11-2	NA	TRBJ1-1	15	CASSFPGTELSKGFF	TGTGCCAGCAGCTTCCCCGGGACGGAGCTCTCCAAGGGTTTCTTT
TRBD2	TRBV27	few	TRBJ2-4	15	CASSWGGLAPDSEYF	TGTGCCAGCAGCTGGGGGGGTTTGGCGCCCGATTCGGAGTACTTC
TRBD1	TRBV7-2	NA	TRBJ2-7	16	CASSLRPGDSVYEQYF	TGTGCCAGCAGCTTACGCCCCGGGGACAGCGTTTACGAGCAGTACTTC
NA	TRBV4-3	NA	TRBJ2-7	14	CASSQELEFNEQYF	TGCGCCAGCAGCCAAGAGCTGGAATTCAACGAGCAGTACTTC
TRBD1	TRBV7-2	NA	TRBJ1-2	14	CASSYATGNYGYTF	TGTGCCAGCAGTTATGCGACAGGGAACTATGGCTACACCTTC
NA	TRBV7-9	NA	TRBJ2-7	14	CASSPRSGPQEQYF	TGTGCCAGCAGCCCCCGGTCTGGGCCGCAGGAGCAGTACTTC
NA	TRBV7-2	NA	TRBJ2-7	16	CASSLAGSVPPYEQYF	TGTGCCAGCAGCTTAGCAGGCAGCGTTCCCCCTTACGAGCAGTACTTC
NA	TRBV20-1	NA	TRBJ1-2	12	CSASGLPWGYTF	TGCAGTGCTTCCGGACTGCCTTGGGGCTACACCTTC
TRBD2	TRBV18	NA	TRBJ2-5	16	CASSHTSGGLQETQYF	TGTGCCAGCTCACATACTAGCGGGGGACTACAAGAGACCCAGTACTTC
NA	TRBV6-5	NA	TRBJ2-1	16	CASSYVGSGGHNEQFF	TGTGCCAGCAGTTACGTTGGATCGGGGGGCCACAATGAGCAGTTCTTC
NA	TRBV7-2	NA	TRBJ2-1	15	CASSSGGPDRNEQFF	TGTGCCAGCAGCTCCGGAGGGCCAGATAGGAATGAGCAGTTCTTC
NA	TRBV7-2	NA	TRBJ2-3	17	CASSLIGGSLPTDTQYF	TGTGCCAGCAGCTTAATTGGCGGTAGCCTCCCTACAGATACGCAGTATTTT
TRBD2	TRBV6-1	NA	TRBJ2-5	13	CASTGLAGETQYF	TGTGCCAGCACGGGACTAGCGGGCGAGACCCAGTACTTC
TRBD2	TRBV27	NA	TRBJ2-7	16	CASSLSSGVASYEQYF	TGTGCCAGCAGCTTATCCAGCGGGGTGGCATCCTACGAGCAGTACTTC
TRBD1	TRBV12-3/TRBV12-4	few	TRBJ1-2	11	CASSLTGSYTF	TGTGCCAGCAGTTTGACAGGGAGCTACACCTTC
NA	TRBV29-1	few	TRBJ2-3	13	CSVTTTGTDTQYF	TGCAGCGTCACTACGACAGGCACAGATACGCAGTATTTT
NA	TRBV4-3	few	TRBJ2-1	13	CASSQERLTEQFF	TGCGCCAGCAGCCAAGAAAGGCTCACTGAGCAGTTCTTC
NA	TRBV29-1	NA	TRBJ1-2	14	CSVEGGRAFGGYTF	TGCAGCGTTGAGGGAGGGAGGGCGTTTGGTGGCTACACCTTC
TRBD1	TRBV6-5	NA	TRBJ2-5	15	CVAPYWDRLHETQYF	TGTGTCGCGCCATACTGGGACAGGCTACATGAGACCCAGTACTTC
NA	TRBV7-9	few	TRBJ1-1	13	CASSLDSPTEAFF	TGTGCCAGCAGCTTAGATTCACCCACTGAAGCTTTCTTT
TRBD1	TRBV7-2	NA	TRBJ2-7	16	CASSSITGGAIYEQYF	TGTGCCAGCAGCTCGATAACAGGGGGCGCCATCTACGAGCAGTACTTC
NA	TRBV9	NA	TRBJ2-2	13	CASSVVEIGELFF	TGTGCCAGCAGCGTAGTAGAGATCGGGGAGCTGTTTTTT
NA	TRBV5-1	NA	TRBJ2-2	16	CASSKDGRLNTGELFF	TGCGCCAGCAGCAAAGACGGACGACTGAACACCGGGGAGCTGTTTTTT
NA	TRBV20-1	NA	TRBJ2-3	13	CSGCPDVADTQYF	TGCAGTGGTTGTCCTGATGTAGCAGATACGCAGTATTTT
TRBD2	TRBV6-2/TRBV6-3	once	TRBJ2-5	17	CASSWPASGAWEETQYF	TGTGCCAGCAGTTGGCCGGCGAGCGGGGCTTGGGAAGAGACCCAGTACTTC
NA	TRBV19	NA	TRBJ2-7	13	CASSRMTGHEQYF	TGTGCCAGTAGTAGAATGACAGGTCACGAGCAGTACTTC